One sample yielded the 28 T cell receptor beta chains listed below, sequenced in a study of CD8 T cells in Susac syndrome. Random hexamers served to reverse transcribe roughly 0.45 to 1 ug RNA. From the immunoSEQ multiplex PCR reads, TCRdb called clonotypes with MiXCR, one entry per CDR3 protein. Among 150,000 to 200,000 distinct CDR3 sequences listed, about 94% were seen once. Material for sequencing was CD4+ T cells from PBMCs. The origin of the receptors is a human donor with multiple sclerosis.

The J gene is TRBJ2-7, the V gene TRBV28; 8 nucleotides line up with TRBD2. The V gene end was trimmed by 7 bases and the J gene end by 4 bases; junction bases not matched to a gene: 9. The germline V gene has CDR1 MDHEN and CDR2 SYDVKM. The CDR3 contains 14 residues. CDR3 nucleotide sequence: TGTGCCAGCACTCCCAGCGGGAGTATATACGAGCAGTACTTC. Translating gives CASTPSGSIYEQYF.

This clonotype has just one count. At one boundary the junction diverges from the germline segment, which might be a read error. The chain couples TRBV6-5 to TRBJ1-6; D is possibly TRBD1 (6 bases). The CDR3 contains 15 residues. Germline CDR1 MNHEY, CDR2 SVGAGI. In nucleotides, the CDR3 is TGTGCCAGCAGCTACTTGGACAGACGATATTCACCCCTCCACTTT. Its translation is CASSYLDRRYSPLHF.

This chain joins TRBV7-9 and TRBJ1-1, with D tentatively TRBD1 (5 bases). Germline loops: CDR1 SEHNR, CDR2 FQNEAQ (reference sequence). V was clipped by 2 bases and J by 5 bases, with 9 bases between them. This CDR3 has 13 residues. CDR3 sequence: CASSLSEGTEAFF. The CDR3 DNA is TGTGCCAGCAGCTTATCGGAGGGGACTGAAGCTTTCTTT.

The rearrangement joins TRBV6-1 to TRBJ2-3; the D gene is possibly TRBD1 (5 bases). The V end lost 1 base, the J end lost 2 bases, and 7 bases lay between the germline ends. Germline V CDR1 and CDR2: MNHNS, SASEGT. The CDR3 is 14 residues long. CDR3 region: CASSEVGVTDTQYF. Here the CDR3 DNA reads TGTGCCAGCAGTGAAGTAGGGGTCACAGATACGCAGTATTTT.

J is TRBJ2-1 and V is TRBV20-1; tentatively, D is TRBD1 or TRBD2 (7 bases each). The germline V and J ends were trimmed by 2 bases and 2 bases, with 13 bases remaining between them. CDR1 is DFQATT and CDR2 is SNEGSKA in the germline V gene (reference sequence). CDR3 length: 15 residues. CDR3: CSARFRGGAYNEQFF. DNA of the CDR3: TGCAGTGCTAGATTCAGGGGGGGGGCCTACAATGAGCAGTTCTTC.

V usage is TRBV6-6 and J usage is TRBJ2-1; D perhaps matches TRBD2 (7 bases). With 8 bases removed from V and 14 bases from J, the gap between germline ends came to 22 bases. CDR3 length equals 13 residues. From germline, CDR1 is MNHNY and CDR2 SVGAGI (reference sequence). CDR3 DNA sequence: TGTGCCAGCTTCCCTACCAGGGCGGGGGCAGAGTTCTTC. It translates to CASFPTRAGAEFF.

The CDR3 nucleotides read TGTGCCAGCAGTTTAACCCATAACACTGAAGCTTTCTTT. Protein: CASSLTHNTEAFF. V usage is TRBV12-3 or TRBV12-4 and J usage is TRBJ1-1; no reliable D call. V lost 2 bases and J 2 bases, leaving 6 bases between the germline ends. The CDR3 has 13 amino acids.

This clonotype was seen only once. The CDR3 DNA follows: TGTGCCAGCAGGGACCCGACAGGGCTTGGCTACACCTTC. Translation: CASRDPTGLGYTF. J is TRBJ1-2 and V is TRBV12-3 or TRBV12-4, with 7 bases that match TRBD1. The CDR3 has 13 residues. Trimming took 6 bases from V and 7 from J; bases not matched to a gene: 8.

The V and J genes are TRBV27 and TRBJ1-2, with 7 bases that match TRBD1. The CDR3 extends over 15 amino acids. Per germline, CDR1 MNHEY and CDR2 SMNVEV (reference sequence). Trimming took 5 bases from V and 0 from J; bases not matched to a gene: 6. The CDR3 region is CASSTYRGTNYGYTF. CDR3 bases: TGTGCCAGCAGTACTTACAGGGGTACTAACTATGGCTACACCTTC.

The chain links TRBV20-1 to TRBJ2-1; possibly TRBD2 for D (5 bases). The V end was cut by 0 bases, the J end by 9 bases, with 12 bases between. CDR3 length equals 13 residues. Germline V gives CDR1 DFQATT, CDR2 SNEGSKA (reference sequence). The CDR3 nucleotides read TGCAGTGCTAGAGATTTTGGCGAGGGTGAGCAGTTCTTC. Protein: CSARDFGEGEQFF.

The chain links TRBV24-1 to TRBJ1-5; 9 nucleotides agree with TRBD1. The CDR3 totals 14 residues. V lost 6 bases, J lost 3 bases, and 2 bases stayed unmatched. The germline gives CDR1 KGHDR, CDR2 SFDVKD. The CDR3 region is CATSTGGDNQPQHF. The CDR3 nucleotides read TGTGCCACCAGTACAGGGGGCGACAATCAGCCCCAGCATTTT.

The chain joins TRBV10-2 to TRBJ2-7, with 7 bases identical to TRBD1. Germline loops: CDR1 WSHSY, CDR2 SAAADI. J gave up 1 base and V 0 bases, and 30 bases lay outside the gene matches. This CDR3 region has 24 residues. The CDR3 DNA reads TGCGCCAGCAGTGAGTCGGGGAGACAGGGCTTCTCCCAACGGGCTTTACGGAGGTCCTACGAGCAGTACTTC. It specifies CASSESGRQGFSQRALRRSYEQYF.

This clonotype showed up just a few times. The V call is TRBV11-2, the J call TRBJ1-2, with 7 bases matching TRBD1. The CDR3 is 13 amino acids. V dropped 6 bases and J dropped 5; count of bases not matched to a gene: 6. Germline CDR1 and CDR2: SGHAT and FQNNGV. The CDR3 here is CASSPTGLYGYTF. The CDR3 DNA reads as TGTGCCAGCAGTCCGACAGGGTTATATGGCTACACCTTC.

This clonotype was counted a single time. The chain links TRBV6-1 to TRBJ2-7; 12 positions match TRBD1. The CDR3 loop spans 15 amino acids. Germline V gene data show CDR1 as MNHNS and CDR2 as SASEGT. Losses at the gene ends were 6 bases for V and 4 bases for J; bases not matched to a gene: 7. The CDR3, as DNA: TGTGCCAGCAGCGCCGGGACAGGGGGCCGGTACGAGCAGTACTTC. Translation: CASSAGTGGRYEQYF.

This clonotype was detected once. DNA of the CDR3: TGCGCCAGCAGTGAGCGGACAGGGGTCGGAAACACCATATATTTT. Translation: CASSERTGVGNTIYF. J is TRBJ1-3 and V is TRBV10-1; 9 nucleotides align to TRBD1. The junction had 3 bases not matched to a gene; V was cut back by 2 bases and J by 4 bases. Germline V gene data show CDR1 as WNHNN and CDR2 as SYGVQD (reference sequence). There are 15 residues in the CDR3.

The rearrangement uses TRBV7-6 and TRBJ2-7; 7 positions agree with TRBD2. The junction had 12 bases not matched to a gene; V was cut back by 1 base and J by 0 bases. The CDR3 consists of 18 residues. The germline gives CDR1 SGHVS, CDR2 FNYEAQ. The CDR3: CASSLEAPRGGSSYEQYF. The CDR3, as DNA: TGTGCCAGCAGCTTAGAGGCCCCTCGGGGAGGGAGCTCCTACGAGCAGTACTTC. Supplemented by reference TRBV7-6 and TRBJ2-7, the full variable domain reads GAGVSQSPRYKVTKRGQDVALRCDPISGHVSLYWYRQALGQGPEFLTYFNYEAQQDKSGLPNDRFSAERPEGSISTLTIQRTEQRDSAMYRCASSLEAPRGGSSYEQYFGPGTRLTVT.

This clonotype was seen a few times. V is TRBV19 and J is TRBJ1-2; D call uncertain. V was clipped by 7 bases and J by 4 bases, with 10 bases between them. In germline, CDR1 is LNHDA, CDR2 SQIVND (reference sequence). CDR3 length equals 12 residues. CDR3 in DNA: TGTGCCAGTAAACCGGGCGGCTATGGCTACACCTTC. This gives the protein CASKPGGYGYTF.

The V call is TRBV7-3, the J call TRBJ1-2; a possible D gene is TRBD1 (5 bases). The CDR3 sequence is 15 residues long. The germline CDR1 and CDR2 sequences are SGHTA and FQGTGA. Trimming pared 5 bases from V and 3 bases from J, leaving 16 bases between. CDR3 DNA: TGTGCCAGCAGCCCTAGGCCGGGGCGGGACTATGGCTACACCTTC. Its protein product is CASSPRPGRDYGYTF.

This clonotype has only a few counts. The chain employs TRBV18 and TRBJ2-7; D not resolved. CDR1 is KGHSH and CDR2 is LQKENI in the germline V gene. The CDR3 totals 14 residues. The ends were cut back, 3 bases at V and 0 bases at J, with 9 bases in the middle. In DNA, the CDR3 is TGTGCCAGCTCACCGGCCGGATACTCCTACGAGCAGTACTTC. The encoded protein is CASSPAGYSYEQYF.

The V and J genes are TRBV20-1 and TRBJ2-3; D is possibly TRBD2 (7 bases). Trimming stripped 0 bases from V and 2 bases from J, with 15 bases between. Germline V lookup: CDR1 DFQATT, CDR2 SNEGSKA (reference sequence). The CDR3 covers 16 residues. The DNA for the CDR3 is TGCAGTGCTAGAGATAGGGGGAGGGGCTACACAGATACGCAGTATTTT. Its protein is CSARDRGRGYTDTQYF.

The chain recombines TRBV30 with TRBJ2-7, with D possibly being TRBD2 (5 bases). This CDR3 region has 12 residues. Deletions cut 5 bases from V and 4 bases from J, with 12 bases between. Germline lookup yields CDR1 GTSNPN and CDR2 SVGIG (reference sequence). The CDR3 sequence is CAWGPGGYEQYF. The CDR3 DNA is TGTGCCTGGGGCCCCGGCGGGTACGAGCAGTACTTC.

The chain links TRBV14 to TRBJ2-7, with 9 bases aligning to TRBD1. V lost 7 bases to trimming and J lost 4 bases; unmatched junction nucleotides: 8. Germline V CDR1 and CDR2: SGHDN, FVKESK. The CDR3 has 14 residues. CDR3 loop: CASNLQGAFYEQYF. The CDR3 DNA sequence: TGTGCCAGCAACCTACAGGGGGCATTTTACGAGCAGTACTTC.

This chain joins TRBV5-1 and TRBJ2-1; possibly TRBD1 for D (6 bases). The CDR3 runs 19 residues. V was trimmed by 2 bases and J by 1 base, leaving 22 bases between them. Germline loops: CDR1 SGHRS, CDR2 YFSETQ. The CDR3 DNA sequence: TGCGCCAGCAGCTTTTTAAGGACCGGGACATCGACTTCCTACAATGAGCAGTTCTTC. This encodes CASSFLRTGTSTSYNEQFF.

V gene TRBV7-6 combines with J gene TRBJ2-6, with D maybe TRBD2 (5 bases). The CDR3 is 15 residues long. Germline values: CDR1 SGHVS, CDR2 FNYEAQ. V dropped 5 bases and J dropped 0 bases, with 8 bases sitting between them. The DNA of the CDR3 is TGTGCCAGCAGCCCGGGGAACTCTGGGGCCAACGTCCTGACTTTC. Protein product: CASSPGNSGANVLTF.

The rearrangement joins TRBV29-1 to TRBJ1-1, with unresolved D. The V end lost 5 bases, the J end lost 8 bases, and 15 bases lay between the germline ends. The CDR3 has 12 residues. Germline V gene data show CDR1 as SQVTM and CDR2 as ANQGSEA. CDR3 region: CSVLSRGAEAFF. The CDR3, as DNA: TGCAGCGTTCTGTCCCGGGGAGCAGAAGCTTTCTTT.

The rearrangement joins TRBV7-8 to TRBJ2-5; 7 bases line up with TRBD2. This CDR3 has 15 residues. From germline, CDR1 is SGHVS and CDR2 FQNEAQ. V lost 6 bases, J lost 4 bases, and 11 bases stayed unmatched. The CDR3 is CASSFLAGAGETQYF. CDR3 bases: TGTGCCAGCAGTTTTCTTGCGGGAGCCGGAGAGACCCAGTACTTC.

This sequence joins TRBV6-5 and TRBJ2-7; TRBD2 is a possible D gene (5 bases). V shed 0 bases and J shed 3 bases, with 15 bases lying between them. This CDR3 spans 16 amino acids. Per the germline V gene, CDR1 is MNHEY and CDR2 is SVGAGI. The DNA for the CDR3 is TGTGCCAGCAGTTACTCGAGCAGCTTCGAGGGCTACGAGCAGTACTTC. Protein: CASSYSSSFEGYEQYF.

The chain has TRBV5-4 and TRBJ1-2; D uncertain. Germline V gene data show CDR1 as SGHNT and CDR2 as YYREEE (reference sequence). V was shortened by 0 bases and J by 1 base, with 10 bases between the two germline ends. This CDR3 is built from 15 residues. CDR3 region: CASSLVSQVNYGYTF. The CDR3 region has the DNA TGTGCCAGCAGCTTGGTATCGCAGGTTAACTATGGCTACACCTTC.